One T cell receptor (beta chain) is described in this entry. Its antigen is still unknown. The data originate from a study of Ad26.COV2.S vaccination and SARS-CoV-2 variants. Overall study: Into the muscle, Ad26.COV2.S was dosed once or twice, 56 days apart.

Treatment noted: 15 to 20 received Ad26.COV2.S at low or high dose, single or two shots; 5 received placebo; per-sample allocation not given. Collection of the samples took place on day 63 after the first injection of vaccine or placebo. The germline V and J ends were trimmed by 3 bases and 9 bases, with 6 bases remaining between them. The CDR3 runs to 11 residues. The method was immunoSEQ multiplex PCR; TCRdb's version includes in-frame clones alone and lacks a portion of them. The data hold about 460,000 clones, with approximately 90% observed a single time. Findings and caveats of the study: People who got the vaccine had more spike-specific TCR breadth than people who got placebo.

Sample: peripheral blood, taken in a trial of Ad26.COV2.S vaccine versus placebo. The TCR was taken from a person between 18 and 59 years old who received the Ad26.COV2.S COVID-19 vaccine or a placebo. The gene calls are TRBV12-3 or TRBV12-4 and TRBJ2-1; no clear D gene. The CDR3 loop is CASSFGSEQFF. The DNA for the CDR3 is TGTGCCAGCAGTTTTGGTTCTGAGCAGTTCTTC.